This T cell receptor beta chain was sequenced for a study of T-cell memory formation after mild COVID-19. For the study at large: The two donors had largely donor-specific TCR clusters. Study-wide findings and caveats: CM and EM subsets held most contracting CD4+ clones; EMRA held CD8+ ones. Clones shrinking between day 15 and 85 showed a balanced CD4/CD8 split, and those that grew later tilted toward CD4+. The finding that pre-infection memory included some responding clones suggested that cross-reactive memory joined.

V lost 2 bases and J 1 base, leaving 9 bases between the germline ends. The CDR3 contains 15 residues. Germline V gene sequence: CDR1 SNHLY, CDR2 FYNNEI. MiXCR, run by TCRdb on the 5' RACE reads, gives a single entry per CDR3 protein. The sample lists more than 120,000 distinct CDR3 sequences, less than 20% occurring once. This clonotype was picked up a small number of times. Antigen: not known. Sequenced material: PBMCs or a T cell subset sorted from them (not recorded which). The origin of this receptor is an adult woman who had mild COVID-19 (a few samples of this study predate the infection). Cell type and time point are not known. The genes are TRBV2 and TRBJ2-1, with a possible D match to TRBD2 (5 bases). In DNA form, the CDR3 reads TGTGCCAGCAGTGAATCGACTATTTCCTACAATGAGCAGTTCTTC. Residues: CASSESTISYNEQFF.